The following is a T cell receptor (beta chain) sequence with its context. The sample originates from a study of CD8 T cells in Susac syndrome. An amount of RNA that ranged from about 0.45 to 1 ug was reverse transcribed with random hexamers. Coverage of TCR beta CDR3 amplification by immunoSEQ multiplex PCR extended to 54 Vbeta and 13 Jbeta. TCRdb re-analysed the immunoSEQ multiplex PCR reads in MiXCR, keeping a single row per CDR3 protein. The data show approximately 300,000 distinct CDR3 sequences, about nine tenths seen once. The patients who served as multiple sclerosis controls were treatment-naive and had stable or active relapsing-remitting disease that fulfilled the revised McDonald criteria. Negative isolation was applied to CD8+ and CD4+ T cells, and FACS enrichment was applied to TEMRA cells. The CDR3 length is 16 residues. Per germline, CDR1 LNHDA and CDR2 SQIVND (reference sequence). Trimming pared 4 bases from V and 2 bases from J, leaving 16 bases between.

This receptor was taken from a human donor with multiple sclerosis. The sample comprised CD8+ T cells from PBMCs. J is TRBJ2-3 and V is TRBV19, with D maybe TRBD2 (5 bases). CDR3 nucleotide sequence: TGTGCCAGTAGTACTACGTTATCGGGGATCACAGATACGCAGTATTTT. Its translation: CASSTTLSGITDTQYF.